The 30 T cell receptor beta chains reported below all come from one sample, sequenced in a study of blood T cell repertoires in COVID-19. Method: immunoSEQ multiplex PCR; TCRdb's copy keeps in-frame clones and lacks some. The profile covers under 150,000 clones, with approximately 84% appearing a single time and less than 9% taken by the ten largest. The sample taken for sequencing was peripheral blood. These receptors were collected from a man in his 70s with active or convalescent COVID-19.

The chain employs TRBV7-2 and TRBJ2-7; 12 bases line up with TRBD2. V was clipped by 5 bases and J by 4 bases; unmatched bases: 12. Germline loops: CDR1 SGHTA, CDR2 FQGNSA. The CDR3 runs to 17 residues. In DNA, the CDR3 is TGTGCCAGCAGCCAACCGACTAGCGGGAGAGCCGCTTACGAGCAGTACTTC. Residues: CASSQPTSGRAAYEQYF. The full variable domain, rest sourced from reference TRBV7-2 and TRBJ2-7, is GAGVSQSPSNKVTEKGKDVELRCDPISGHTALYWYRQSLGQGLEFLIYFQGNSAPDKSGLPSDRFSAERTGGSVSTLTIQRTQQEDSAVYLCASSQPTSGRAAYEQYFGPGTRLTVT.

This chain links TRBV7-2 with TRBJ2-1; D is uncertain. CDR1 and CDR2 (germline): SGHTA, FQGNSA. The V end was cut by 1 base, the J end by 8 bases, with 9 bases between. The CDR3 has 13 residues. CDR3 amino acids: CASSLESIHEQFF. The CDR3, as DNA: TGTGCCAGCAGCTTAGAGTCTATACATGAGCAGTTCTTC.

This sequence joins TRBV5-1 and TRBJ2-3; possible D gene TRBD2, 6 bases. The CDR3 sequence is 13 residues long. Germline assignment: CDR1 SGHRS and CDR2 YFSETQ. V shed 3 bases and J shed 7 bases, with 12 bases lying between them. CDR3 in DNA: TGCGCCAGCAGCTCCGGGAGCGGGTATACGCAGTATTTT. Amino acid sequence: CASSSGSGYTQYF. The variable domain in full, completed from reference TRBV5-1 and TRBJ2-3, reads KAGVTQTPRYLIKTRGQQVTLSCSPISGHRSVSWYQQTPGQGLQFLFEYFSETQRNKGNFPGRFSGRQFSNSRSEMNVSTLELGDSALYLCASSSGSGYTQYFGPGTRLTVL.

V gene TRBV28 combines with J gene TRBJ1-2; 7 positions match TRBD1. Unmatched junction bases numbered 8, after V lost 7 bases and J lost 6 bases. The length of the CDR3 is 13 residues. The germline V gene has CDR1 MDHEN and CDR2 SYDVKM. The CDR3 region is CASKGTGVDGYTF. The CDR3 DNA sequence: TGTGCCAGCAAAGGTACAGGGGTTGATGGCTACACCTTC.

The gene calls are TRBV25-1 and TRBJ1-4; D gene unclear. Germline V gives CDR1 MGHDK, CDR2 SYGVNS. V was trimmed by 2 bases and J by 5 bases, leaving 6 bases between them. The CDR3 covers 13 residues. The CDR3 protein is CASSEARNEKLFF. CDR3 DNA sequence: TGTGCCAGCAGTGAAGCCCGGAATGAAAAACTGTTTTTT.

V and J are TRBV6-2 or TRBV6-3 and TRBJ2-2; 10 bases agree with TRBD1. The CDR3 has 17 residues. Trimming removed 4 bases from V and 0 bases from J; junction bases left unmatched: 5. Germline loops: CDR1 MNHEY, CDR2 SVGEGT. CDR3 nucleotides: TGTGCCAGCAGTTGGGGACAGGGGCGAGCGAACACCGGGGAGCTGTTTTTT. It yields the protein CASSWGQGRANTGELFF.

The J gene is TRBJ1-2, the V gene TRBV20-1; no clear D. Deletions cut 2 bases from V and 13 bases from J, with 14 bases between. CDR1 and CDR2 (germline): DFQATT, SNEGSKA (reference sequence). CDR3 size: 11 residues. The CDR3 protein is CSARLGGPGTF. CDR3 sequence (DNA): TGCAGTGCTAGATTGGGTGGCCCAGGCACCTTC.

V usage is TRBV12-3 or TRBV12-4 and J usage is TRBJ1-1, with D perhaps TRBD1 (6 bases). Trimming shortened V by 6 bases and J by 5 bases, and 13 bases separated the two germline ends. The CDR3 has 13 residues. Here the CDR3 DNA reads TGTGCCAGCAGCTTCAGGGGAGAAACTGAAGCTTTCTTT. Residues: CASSFRGETEAFF.

This chain's CDR3 is CASSQGLATDTQYF. CDR3 DNA sequence: TGTGCCAGCAGCCAAGGACTAGCGACGGATACGCAGTATTTT. The chain is built from TRBV7-3 and TRBJ2-3, with TRBD2 matching 9 bases. This CDR3 has 14 residues. Per the germline V gene, CDR1 is SGHTA and CDR2 is FQGTGA. The V and J ends lost 5 bases and 6 bases, in that order; junction bases with no gene match: 6.

The chain recombines TRBV5-1 with TRBJ2-5, with 16 positions matching TRBD2. The J segment lost 5 bases and the V segment lost 4 bases, leaving 8 bases of the junction unmatched. Germline V gene lookup returns CDR1 SGHRS and CDR2 YFSETQ. The CDR3 is 17 residues long. CDR3 loop: CASSAGTSGGARETQYF. The CDR3 region has the DNA TGCGCCAGCAGCGCCGGGACTAGCGGGGGGGCCCGGGAGACCCAGTACTTC.

This clone was seen just once. This sequence joins TRBV7-2 and TRBJ2-1; 8 bases agree with TRBD2. This CDR3 has 16 residues. In germline, CDR1 is SGHTA, CDR2 FQGNSA. V shed 5 bases, J shed 12 bases, and the junction held 18 bases outside the gene matches. The chain's CDR3 is CASSPDGSGTSFGQFF. The CDR3 DNA sequence: TGTGCCAGCAGCCCAGACGGGTCCGGGACTAGTTTTGGGCAGTTCTTC. The full variable domain, rest sourced from reference TRBV7-2 and TRBJ2-1, is GAGVSQSPSNKVTEKGKDVELRCDPISGHTALYWYRQSLGQGLEFLIYFQGNSAPDKSGLPSDRFSAERTGGSVSTLTIQRTQQEDSAVYLCASSPDGSGTSFGQFFGPGTRLTVL.

Only a few counts were recorded for this clone. The chain carries TRBV5-4 and TRBJ2-5; TRBD2 aligns across 8 bases. The CDR3 loop spans 16 amino acids. The V segment lost 3 bases and the J segment 6 bases; nucleotides outside the gene matches: 13. Germline CDR1 is SGHNT and CDR2 is YYREEE (reference sequence). CDR3 nucleotides: TGTGCCAGCAGCTCTCGGGGGCGGGGGGACCGTCAGACCCAGTACTTC. Protein sequence: CASSSRGRGDRQTQYF.

The chain joins TRBV12-3 or TRBV12-4 to TRBJ2-2; D gene uncertain. V was clipped by 3 bases and J by 7 bases, with 6 bases between them. The CDR3 consists of 12 residues. The CDR3 here is CASSFEVGELFF. Here the CDR3 DNA reads TGTGCCAGCAGTTTTGAGGTCGGGGAGCTGTTTTTT.

The chain recombines TRBV5-4 with TRBJ2-1; TRBD2 matches at 9 bases. CDR1 and CDR2 from the germline V gene are SGHNT and YYREEE (reference sequence). The CDR3 has 16 residues. The V and J ends lost 0 bases and 5 bases, in that order; junction bases with no gene match: 6. The CDR3 nucleotides are TGTGCCAGCAGCTTGGGGGGGACTAGCCGAAACAATGAGCAGTTCTTC. As protein: CASSLGGTSRNNEQFF.

The genes are TRBV3-1 (or the pseudogene TRBV3-2) and TRBJ2-7; the match to TRBD1 covers 8 bases. The CDR3 is 14 amino acids. CDR1 LGHDT and CDR2 YNNKEL come from the germline V gene (reference sequence). The ends lost 4 bases at V and 5 bases at J; junction bases unmatched: 7. Here the CDR3 reads CASSLRQGIHEQYF. In nucleotides, the CDR3 is TGTGCCAGCAGCCTTCGACAGGGGATCCACGAGCAGTACTTC.

V and J are TRBV29-1 and TRBJ1-1; 8 nucleotides match TRBD1. V gave up 4 bases and J gave up 1 base; unmatched junction bases: 5. The CDR3 sequence is 14 residues long. Germline loops: CDR1 SQVTM, CDR2 ANQGSEA. CDR3 region: CSVVEGTGNTEAFF. The CDR3, as DNA: TGCAGCGTTGTAGAAGGGACAGGGAACACTGAAGCTTTCTTT. Full variable domain (missing parts from reference TRBV29-1 and TRBJ1-1): SAVISQKPSRDICQRGTSLTIQCQVDSQVTMMFWYRQQPGQSLTLIATANQGSEATYESGFVIDKFPISRPNLTFSTLTVSNMSPEDSSIYLCSVVEGTGNTEAFFGQGTRLTVV.

CDR3: CASSHGTSGSYEQYF. CDR3 nucleotide sequence: TGTGCCAGCAGCCACGGGACTAGCGGGAGCTACGAGCAGTACTTC. This chain links TRBV13 with TRBJ2-7; 14 nucleotides match TRBD2. The germline V gene encodes CDR1 PRHDT and CDR2 FYEKMQ (reference sequence). Losses at the gene ends were 5 bases for V and 3 bases for J; bases not matched to a gene: 3. The CDR3 runs 15 residues.

This clone was seen just once. The chain combines TRBV6-5 with TRBJ1-6; TRBD1 matches 7 bases. CDR3 length equals 12 residues. Germline-derived CDR1 and CDR2 are MNHEY and SVGAGI. J was trimmed by 16 bases and V by 2 bases; bases with no gene match: 5. Here the CDR3 reads CASSYPGQPLHF. In DNA, the CDR3 is TGTGCCAGCAGTTACCCGGGACAGCCGCTCCACTTT.

The chain couples TRBV6-5 to TRBJ2-3; possible D gene TRBD1, 6 bases. Trimming removed 3 bases at V and 6 bases at J, with 16 bases between. The CDR3 runs to 15 residues. CDR1 MNHEY and CDR2 SVGAGI come from the germline V gene. CDR3 loop: CASSYGDIGSDTQYF. The CDR3 DNA reads as TGTGCCAGCAGTTATGGGGACATAGGATCCGATACGCAGTATTTT.

The chain is built from TRBV6-5 and TRBJ2-2, with 7 bases matching TRBD1. J lost 2 bases, V lost 6 bases, and 3 bases had no gene match. Germline V lookup: CDR1 MNHEY, CDR2 SVGAGI. This CDR3 has 14 residues. The chain's CDR3 is CASRRTGNTGELFF. In nucleotides, the CDR3 is TGTGCCAGCAGGCGGACAGGAAACACCGGGGAGCTGTTTTTT.

A single count supports this clone. The CDR3 reads CASSVGGQLNTEAFF. In DNA, the CDR3 is TGTGCCAGCAGCGTAGGGGGACAGTTGAACACTGAAGCTTTCTTT. V usage is TRBV9 and J usage is TRBJ1-1; 7 bases match TRBD1. The CDR3 has 15 amino acids. The junction had 2 bases not matched to a gene; V was cut back by 0 bases and J by 0 bases. CDR1 and CDR2 from the germline V gene are SGDLS and YYNGEE. The full variable domain, with the rest looked up from reference TRBV9 and TRBJ1-1, is DSGVTQTPKHLITATGQRVTLRCSPRSGDLSVYWYQQSLDQGLQFLIQYYNGEERAKGNILERFSAQQFPDLHSELNLSSLELGDSALYFCASSVGGQLNTEAFFGQGTRLTVV.

This clone was seen more than once but under ten times. The CDR3 DNA reads TGTGCCAGCAGCCAATTAGGGACAGGGAGCCGGCCCCAGCATTTT. It is translated as CASSQLGTGSRPQHF. The chain couples TRBV3-1 (or the pseudogene TRBV3-2) to TRBJ1-5, with 9 bases fitting TRBD1. Germline lookup yields CDR1 LGHDT and CDR2 YNNKEL (reference sequence). This CDR3 comprises 15 residues. The J segment lost 9 bases and the V segment lost 2 bases, leaving 8 bases of the junction unmatched.

The V and J genes are TRBV2 and TRBJ2-7; 11 bases fit TRBD2. CDR1 is SNHLY and CDR2 is FYNNEI in the germline V gene. The V segment lost 6 bases and the J segment 1 base; nucleotides outside the gene matches: 14. The CDR3 loop spans 18 amino acids. The CDR3 nucleotides read TGTGCCAGCAGGGTCAGACTAGCGGGGCTCAACCTATCCTACGAGCAGTACTTC. Translated, it gives CASRVRLAGLNLSYEQYF.

CDR3 in amino acids: CASSQDGGAGGPRETQYF. As DNA, the CDR3 is TGTGCCAGCAGCCAAGATGGTGGAGCGGGAGGGCCGAGGGAGACCCAGTACTTC. V gene TRBV3-1 (or the pseudogene TRBV3-2) combines with J gene TRBJ2-5; TRBD2 agrees at 10 bases. Germline loops: CDR1 LGHDT, CDR2 YNNKEL (reference sequence). The CDR3 spans 18 residues. V shed 0 bases and J 5 bases; nucleotides not matched to a gene: 12.

This chain joins TRBV3-1 (or the pseudogene TRBV3-2) and TRBJ1-1; D perhaps matches TRBD1 (5 bases). The CDR3 runs to 12 residues. Trimming removed 8 bases from V and 1 base from J, with 8 bases in between. Germline lookup yields CDR1 LGHDT and CDR2 YNNKEL (reference sequence). The CDR3 loop reads CASRRENTEAFF. In DNA, the CDR3 is TGTGCCAGCCGCAGGGAGAACACTGAAGCTTTCTTT.

The V gene is TRBV5-4, the J gene TRBJ1-4, with unresolved D. CDR1 and CDR2 (germline): SGHNT, YYREEE (reference sequence). V was clipped by 0 bases and J by 6 bases, with 6 bases between them. The CDR3 totals 13 residues. This chain's CDR3 is CASSLGTDEKLFF. CDR3 sequence (DNA): TGTGCCAGCAGCTTGGGTACGGATGAAAAACTGTTTTTT.

The chain couples TRBV3-1 (or the pseudogene TRBV3-2) to TRBJ2-1; 7 nucleotides align to TRBD1. There are 17 residues in the CDR3. V lost 2 bases to trimming and J lost 0 bases; unmatched junction nucleotides: 7. Germline CDR1 and CDR2: LGHDT and YNNKEL (reference sequence). The CDR3 bases are TGTGCCAGCAGCCAATCGCAGGGGGTAAGCTCCTACAATGAGCAGTTCTTC. This translates into CASSQSQGVSSYNEQFF.

The chain is built from TRBV7-9 and TRBJ1-2; TRBD1 matches at 9 bases. The CDR3 totals 16 residues. Germline values: CDR1 SEHNR, CDR2 FQNEAQ (reference sequence). V dropped 5 bases and J dropped 5; count of bases not matched to a gene: 12. In nucleotides, the CDR3 is TGTGCCAGCAGCCCGGGGACAGGGAGGGGTTCATATGGCTACACCTTC. Its protein is CASSPGTGRGSYGYTF.

This clone was recorded a few times. The chain recombines TRBV7-8 with TRBJ1-6; tentatively, D is TRBD1 (5 bases). V was pared by 5 bases and J by 4 bases, with 12 bases between. The CDR3 runs to 15 residues. The germline CDR1 and CDR2 sequences are SGHVS and FQNEAQ. DNA for the CDR3: TGTGCCAGCAGCCCAGGGTCCTCTTATAATTCACCCCTCCACTTT. Its protein product is CASSPGSSYNSPLHF.

Ten or more counts support this clone. The CDR3 nucleotides are TGCGCCAGCAGCCAAGGTCGCGGACTAGCGCTGGATACGCAGTATTTT. It is translated as CASSQGRGLALDTQYF. The V and J genes are TRBV4-3 and TRBJ2-3; 9 nucleotides line up with TRBD2. There are 16 residues in the CDR3. CDR1 LGHNA and CDR2 YSLEER come from the germline V gene. J lost 6 bases, V lost 1 base, and 8 bases had no gene match.